The 5 T cell receptor beta chains below come from one sample, sequenced in a study of T cell clonotyping in hematopoietic cell transplantation. Regarding time point: recipient sample about 28 days before transplant, after cytoreduction. Clones were sequenced by immunoSEQ multiplex PCR, and TCRdb holds only the in-frame ones, with some missing. The sample holds approximately 20,000 clones, roughly 82% seen once. The sample here was peripheral blood mononuclear cells, taken before stem cell transplant. The origin of the receptors is a middle-aged man with acute myeloid leukemia. Some clones in this sample may be carry-over from other donors' samples.

The chain links TRBV5-4 to TRBJ2-7, with 7 bases identical to TRBD1. The CDR3 is made up of 15 amino acids. CDR1 SGHNT and CDR2 YYREEE come from the germline V gene (reference sequence). V trimming: 0 bases; J trimming: 0 bases; junction bases outside the gene matches: 3. The CDR3 protein is CASSLGDSYSYEQYF. CDR3 DNA sequence: TGTGCCAGCAGCTTGGGGGACAGCTACTCCTACGAGCAGTACTTC.

The rearrangement uses TRBV9 and TRBJ1-1; D possibly corresponds to TRBD1 (6 bases). Germline lookup yields CDR1 SGDLS and CDR2 YYNGEE. The ends were cut back, 4 bases at V and 1 base at J, with 11 bases in the middle. The CDR3 consists of 14 residues. The CDR3 loop reads CASSLRQENTEAFF. The CDR3 DNA follows: TGTGCCAGCAGCTTACGACAGGAGAACACTGAAGCTTTCTTT.

The J gene is TRBJ1-3, the V gene TRBV5-1; D unresolved. Trimming took 2 bases from V and 2 from J, leaving 5 bases between them. CDR3 size: 13 residues. The germline CDR1 and CDR2 sequences are SGHRS and YFSETQ. The CDR3 DNA follows: TGCGCCAGCAGCTTCGACCCTGGAAACACCATATATTTT. This translates into CASSFDPGNTIYF.

The chain links TRBV28 to TRBJ1-6, with D maybe TRBD1 (6 bases). CDR1 and CDR2 from the germline V gene are MDHEN and SYDVKM. Trimming took off 5 bases at V and 10 bases at J, with 15 bases between the two ends. CDR3 length: 14 residues. The CDR3 reads CASSTNRDGSPLHF. CDR3 DNA sequence: TGTGCCAGCAGTACCAACAGGGATGGATCACCCCTCCACTTT.

V and J are TRBV19 and TRBJ1-4, with 7 bases that match TRBD1. Trimming removed 3 bases from V and 5 bases from J; junction bases left unmatched: 3. The CDR3 is 14 amino acids. Germline V CDR1 and CDR2: LNHDA, SQIVND (reference sequence). The CDR3 sequence: CASSMRGQNEKLFF. CDR3 coding DNA: TGTGCCAGTAGTATGAGGGGACAGAATGAAAAACTGTTTTTT.